This T cell receptor (beta chain) was identified during a study of cytotoxic CD8 clonotypes in ibrutinib-treated CLL. Whole-study results and caveats: Shared public clonotypes were rare, and on treatment they either got smaller or stayed the same.

Method: immunoSEQ multiplex PCR; TCRdb's copy keeps in-frame clones and lacks some. This repertoire shows about 200,000 clones, 75% to 80% found once; its top ten account for roughly 10%. Approximately 2 micrograms of genomic DNA (from cryopreserved PBMCs) were used for TCR beta libraries. With respect to this clone: Its specificity is not known.

This TCR was recovered from a human donor with chronic lymphocytic leukemia. Sample: PBMCs, taken after 12 months of ibrutinib treatment.

CDR3 DNA: TGCGCCAGCAGCTGGGGGGAAGGACAGGGCACAGATACGCAGTATTTT. Translation gives CASSWGEGQGTDTQYF. This chain uses TRBV5-1 with TRBJ2-3; TRBD1 is a possible D gene (7 bases). Germline CDR1 is SGHRS and CDR2 is YFSETQ. The V end lost 3 bases, the J end lost 1 base, and 15 bases lay between the germline ends. The CDR3 loop spans 16 amino acids. Variable domain in full (rest from reference TRBV5-1 and TRBJ2-3): KAGVTQTPRYLIKTRGQQVTLSCSPISGHRSVSWYQQTPGQGLQFLFEYFSETQRNKGNFPGRFSGRQFSNSRSEMNVSTLELGDSALYLCASSWGEGQGTDTQYFGPGTRLTVL.